What follows are 27 T cell receptor beta chains derived from one specimen sequenced in a study of CD8 T cells in ankylosing spondylitis. Their specific antigens are unknown. The study's findings and limits: Made up of eight highly homologous variants, a TCR beta motif appeared characteristic of ankylosing spondylitis blood.

Each CDR3 protein gets one entry after TCRdb re-called the 5' RACE reads with MiXCR. The repertoire consists of about 800,000 distinct CDR3 sequences, with over 9.5% occurring once and the leading ten covering under 0.6%. Sequencing input: blood, either unsorted or a sorted T cell fraction (not recorded which). Source of these receptors: a male donor with ankylosing spondylitis.

The chain links TRBV7-9 to TRBJ2-1, with 8 bases fitting TRBD2. This CDR3 is 15 amino acids long. V lost 1 base, J lost 8 bases, and 7 bases stayed unmatched. The germline V gene encodes CDR1 SEHNR and CDR2 FQNEAQ (reference sequence). The CDR3 sequence: CASSLEVSGRDEQFF. As DNA, the CDR3 is TGTGCCAGCAGCTTAGAAGTGTCCGGGAGGGATGAGCAGTTCTTC. Complete variable domain (other parts from reference TRBV7-9 and TRBJ2-1): DTGVSQNPRHKITKRGQNVTFRCDPISEHNRLYWYRQTLGQGPEFLTYFQNEAQLEKSRLLSDRFSAERPKGSFSTLEIQRTEQGDSAMYLCASSLEVSGRDEQFFGPGTRLTVL.

This clonotype appeared a few times. This chain links TRBV20-1 with TRBJ1-1, with 8 bases that match TRBD1. The CDR3 runs 13 residues. The V gene end was trimmed by 3 bases and the J gene end by 5 bases; junction bases not matched to a gene: 5. Germline CDR1 and CDR2: DFQATT and SNEGSKA (reference sequence). The DNA of the CDR3 is TGCAGTGCTAGTCAGGGGGCCGGGACTGAAGCTTTCTTT. Protein: CSASQGAGTEAFF.

V and J are TRBV6-1 and TRBJ2-7; the D gene is possibly TRBD2 (5 bases). The V gene lost 8 bases and the J gene lost 3 bases, with 17 bases spanning the gap. CDR1 is MNHNS, CDR2 SASEGT, per germline. The CDR3 covers 14 residues. The DNA for the CDR3 is TGTGCCAGCCGAATCGACCGGGGAAACTACGAGCAGTACTTC. It specifies CASRIDRGNYEQYF.

A few counts support this clonotype. V gene TRBV3-1 combines with J gene TRBJ2-2; TRBD1 aligns across 7 bases. Germline lookup yields CDR1 LGHDT and CDR2 YNNKEL (reference sequence). V was pared by 2 bases and J by 3 bases, with 9 bases of the junction left unmatched. The CDR3 has 17 amino acids. Here the CDR3 reads CASSQYRGVSHTGELFF. The CDR3 DNA reads as TGTGCCAGCAGCCAATACAGGGGAGTCTCGCACACCGGGGAGCTGTTTTTT.

This clonotype has only a few counts. This rearrangement joins TRBV29-1 to TRBJ2-5; no firm D call. The V gene's germline CDR1 is SQVTM and CDR2 ANQGSEA. This CDR3 contains 15 residues. The ends were cut back, 4 bases at V and 5 bases at J, with 20 bases in the middle. The CDR3 nucleotides are TGCAGCGTTGCCCCACCCCCCTTCCGAGGCGAGACCCAGTACTTC. It encodes CSVAPPPFRGETQYF.

This clonotype was recorded at least ten times. This chain uses TRBV29-1 with TRBJ1-2; D call uncertain. CDR1 and CDR2 from the germline V gene are SQVTM and ANQGSEA. V lost 4 bases and J 4 bases, leaving 22 bases between the germline ends. This CDR3 is 16 amino acids long. The CDR3 DNA sequence: TGCAGCGTTGGGCGGGGAGTTAGGTCCTCTGGCTATGGCTACACCTTC. It translates to CSVGRGVRSSGYGYTF.

The chain joins TRBV6-1 to TRBJ1-2, with 10 nucleotides matching TRBD1. CDR1 MNHNS and CDR2 SASEGT come from the germline V gene. The junction had 6 bases not matched to a gene; V was cut back by 3 bases and J by 5 bases. The CDR3 extends over 15 amino acids. CDR3 in DNA: TGTGCCAGCAGTGACAGACAGGGGGCAGGGTATGGCTACACCTTC. It codes for CASSDRQGAGYGYTF.

This clonotype was counted only a few times. J is TRBJ1-4 and V is TRBV5-1, with D tentatively TRBD1 (5 bases). This CDR3 region has 14 residues. The germline V gene has CDR1 SGHRS and CDR2 YFSETQ. Trimming cost V 4 bases and J 8 bases, with 15 bases left between them. The CDR3 here is CASSRAQPGEKLFF. In DNA form, the CDR3 reads TGCGCCAGCAGCCGGGCACAACCAGGGGAAAAACTGTTTTTT.

In this sample, this clonotype turned up a few times. The rearrangement joins TRBV6-5 to TRBJ2-1; D is perhaps TRBD1 (6 bases). CDR3 length: 17 amino acids. V was clipped by 1 base and J by 6 bases, with 19 bases between them. Germline V lookup: CDR1 MNHEY, CDR2 SVGAGI. The CDR3 reads CASSYLAQGQGLNEQFF. For the CDR3, the DNA is TGTGCCAGCAGTTACTTGGCCCAGGGTCAGGGGCTCAATGAGCAGTTCTTC.

This clonotype was observed a handful of times. The chain joins TRBV28 to TRBJ2-7, with 7 bases fitting TRBD2. Germline CDR1 MDHEN, CDR2 SYDVKM. Trimming took 7 bases from V and 4 from J; bases not matched to a gene: 16. This CDR3 region has 16 residues. The CDR3 DNA reads as TGTGCCAGCACCGCGGCGGGGCGGGGAGGGATTTACGAGCAGTACTTC. Translated, it gives CASTAAGRGGIYEQYF.

This clonotype was observed a few times. V usage is TRBV7-2 and J usage is TRBJ2-3; 7 bases are a match to TRBD2. V lost 2 bases to trimming and J lost 5 bases; unmatched junction nucleotides: 10. CDR3 length: 16 residues. CDR1 and CDR2 from the germline V gene are SGHTA and FQGNSA. The CDR3 reads CASSLNPGRVGDTQYF. Written as DNA, the CDR3 is TGTGCCAGCAGCTTAAATCCAGGGAGGGTGGGAGATACGCAGTATTTT.

The chain couples TRBV7-9 to TRBJ2-6; D is unresolved. There are 16 residues in the CDR3. Germline assignment: CDR1 SEHNR and CDR2 FQNEAQ (reference sequence). Between the trimmed V and J ends, which lost 8 bases and 0 bases, there was a span of 14 bases. The CDR3 region is CASSPPGLSGANVLTF. CDR3 bases: TGTGCCAGCTCCCCCCCCGGGCTCTCTGGGGCCAACGTCCTGACTTTC.

This clonotype was seen a few times. V and J are TRBV20-1 and TRBJ2-1, with TRBD2 as a possible D gene (5 bases). Germline assignment: CDR1 DFQATT and CDR2 SNEGSKA (reference sequence). This CDR3 is built from 15 residues. The CDR3: CSSATIRAVQGEQFF. The CDR3 region has the DNA TGCAGCTCTGCGACTATAAGAGCGGTTCAAGGTGAGCAGTTCTTC.

V and J are TRBV5-5 and TRBJ2-1; D may be TRBD2 (6 bases). This CDR3 is built from 16 residues. CDR1 is SGHKS and CDR2 is YYEKEE in the germline V gene (reference sequence). Trimming cost V 4 bases and J 8 bases, with 22 bases left between them. CDR3 residues: CASSLAPGLNGDEQFF. The CDR3 DNA reads TGTGCCAGCAGCCTGGCTCCGGGACTCAACGGCGATGAGCAGTTCTTC.

This clonotype was seen at least ten times. The chain employs TRBV18 and TRBJ1-1; D not resolved. The CDR3 is 12 amino acids. Between the trimmed V and J ends, which lost 1 base and 3 bases, there was a span of 3 bases. Germline CDR1 is KGHSH and CDR2 is LQKENI. This CDR3 reads CASSPRDTEAFF. CDR3 coding DNA: TGTGCCAGCTCACCACGGGACACTGAAGCTTTCTTT.

This clonotype occurred a few times. The chain employs TRBV4-3 and TRBJ2-3, with TRBD2 as a possible D gene (6 bases). Looked up from germline, CDR1 is LGHNA and CDR2 is YSLEER. This CDR3 is built from 15 residues. V was shortened by 2 bases and J by 1 base, with 10 bases between the two germline ends. CDR3 nucleotide sequence: TGCGCCAGCAGCCAAACGGGAGTAGGCACAGATACGCAGTATTTT. Encoded protein: CASSQTGVGTDTQYF.

This clonotype was seen a handful of times. This chain uses TRBV6-5 with TRBJ2-1; D might be TRBD1 (5 bases). The CDR3 covers 16 residues. The V and J ends lost 4 bases and 1 base respectively, with 14 bases between them. Per germline, CDR1 MNHEY and CDR2 SVGAGI. The CDR3 sequence is CASSSLQGTSYNEQFF. The CDR3 nucleotides are TGTGCCAGCAGTTCTCTCCAGGGTACTTCCTACAATGAGCAGTTCTTC.

This clonotype has only a few counts. This sequence joins TRBV7-2 and TRBJ2-3, with 10 bases aligning to TRBD2. V shed 4 bases, J shed 0 bases, and the junction held 4 bases outside the gene matches. The CDR3 is made up of 16 amino acids. In germline, CDR1 is SGHTA, CDR2 FQGNSA. CDR3 sequence (DNA): TGTGCCAGCAGCTCCCTAGCGGGAGCTAGCACAGATACGCAGTATTTT. This encodes CASSSLAGASTDTQYF.

This clonotype was seen many times. The genes are TRBV29-1 and TRBJ2-1; possibly TRBD1 for D (6 bases). Trimming took 8 bases from V and 0 from J, leaving 14 bases between them. Looked up from germline, CDR1 is SQVTM and CDR2 is ANQGSEA. CDR3 length: 14 amino acids. CDR3 residues: CSFGRGSSYNEQFF. The CDR3 nucleotides read TGCAGCTTTGGAAGGGGGAGCTCCTACAATGAGCAGTTCTTC.

This clonotype was detected many times. V usage is TRBV20-1 and J usage is TRBJ1-1; no clear D. Germline V gives CDR1 DFQATT, CDR2 SNEGSKA (reference sequence). This CDR3 has 12 amino acids. The V end was cut by 2 bases, the J end by 1 base, with 5 bases between. The CDR3 reads CSARQKNTEAFF. In DNA form, the CDR3 reads TGCAGTGCTAGACAGAAGAACACTGAAGCTTTCTTT.

V is TRBV7-2 and J is TRBJ2-5; TRBD1 matches 7 bases. Trimming cost V 3 bases and J 1 base; bases outside gene matches: 2. The CDR3 consists of 14 residues. CDR1 and CDR2 from the germline V gene are SGHTA and FQGNSA. CDR3 protein: CASSFRDSQETQYF. CDR3 DNA: TGTGCCAGCAGCTTCCGGGACAGCCAAGAGACCCAGTACTTC.

This sequence joins TRBV10-3 and TRBJ1-5; D not resolved. With 0 bases removed from V and 0 bases from J, the gap between germline ends came to 12 bases. Germline V gene data show CDR1 as ENHRY and CDR2 as SYGVKD. CDR3 length equals 17 residues. The CDR3 bases are TGTGCCATCAGTGAGTCGGCCCTTTCTTATAGCAATCAGCCCCAGCATTTT. This codes for CAISESALSYSNQPQHF.

This clonotype was seen more than once but under ten times. The chain combines TRBV18 with TRBJ1-1; D remains unclear. The V gene's germline CDR1 is KGHSH and CDR2 LQKENI. V was shortened by 5 bases and J by 0 bases, with 13 bases between the two germline ends. This CDR3 comprises 15 residues. The CDR3 here is CASSTQSNMNTEAFF. CDR3 sequence (DNA): TGTGCCAGCTCAACCCAGAGTAATATGAACACTGAAGCTTTCTTT.

This clonotype was picked up a small number of times. The chain carries TRBV5-5 and TRBJ2-7, with D possibly being TRBD2 (6 bases). V was clipped by 6 bases and J by 3 bases, with 22 bases between them. CDR3 length: 16 residues. Looked up from germline, CDR1 is SGHKS and CDR2 is YYEKEE (reference sequence). The CDR3 nucleotides are TGTGCCAGCACCGCCGGGACCGGGACTGGAGACTACGAGCAGTACTTC. Translated, it gives CASTAGTGTGDYEQYF.

This clonotype came up once. The gene calls are TRBV6-5 and TRBJ2-1, with D perhaps matching TRBD2 (5 bases). The V gene's germline CDR1 is MNHEY and CDR2 SVGAGI. V dropped 2 bases and J dropped 2 bases, with 10 bases sitting between them. This CDR3 is built from 15 residues. The CDR3 reads CASSYLGSAYNEQFF. The CDR3 DNA sequence: TGTGCCAGCAGTTACCTGGGGAGCGCCTACAATGAGCAGTTCTTC.

In its sample, this clonotype was seen a few times. The CDR3 region has the DNA TGCGCCAGCAGCTTGGAAACAGGGATCTCTGAAGCTTTCTTT. This codes for CASSLETGISEAFF. The J gene is TRBJ1-1, the V gene TRBV5-1; D is perhaps TRBD1 (6 bases). V lost 0 bases to trimming and J lost 6 bases, with 12 bases between them. The CDR3 sequence is 14 residues long. Germline values: CDR1 SGHRS, CDR2 YFSETQ.

This clonotype was found a few times. The chain recombines TRBV15 with TRBJ1-5; no definite D call. Trimming removed 0 bases from V and 5 bases from J, with 8 bases in between. The CDR3 has 14 amino acids. Germline CDR1 reads LNHNV; CDR2 reads YYDKDF (reference sequence). The CDR3 DNA sequence: TGTGCCACCAGCAGAGAGCAGATCGATCAGCCCCAGCATTTT. The encoded protein is CATSREQIDQPQHF.